This is a list of T cell receptor beta chains from one sample in a study of T cell responses to AZD1222 COVID-19 vaccine. The method was immunoSEQ multiplex PCR; TCRdb's version includes in-frame clones alone and lacks a portion of them. The repertoire consists of roughly 200,000 clones, with around 93% occurring once and the leading ten covering around 0.97%. The sequences come from peripheral blood, collected 28 days after the second dose of the MenACWY control vaccine. The receptor set was obtained from an adult who received the MenACWY meningococcal vaccine as a control. CDR3s include the opening cysteine and the closing phenylalanine or tryptophan. Each record gives: clone size, V gene, J gene, D gene, CDR3 protein, CDR3 DNA. The D gene is left open where the match is weak. Clone size appears in some rows only: once, few, many, or a class for an expanded clone.

.	TRBV25-1	TRBJ1-4	TRBD1	CASSEPLENRGLNEKLFF	TGTGCCAGCAGTGAACCTCTTGAAAACAGGGGACTGAATGAAAAACTGTTTTTT
.	TRBV28	TRBJ1-2	TRBD1	CASSTGGPNYGYTF	TGTGCCAGCAGTACAGGGGGCCCTAACTATGGCTACACCTTC
.	TRBV28	TRBJ1-2	TRBD1	CASSSLPGQGAYGYTF	TGTGCCAGCAGTTCCCTACCGGGACAGGGGGCCTATGGCTACACCTTC
.	TRBV4-2	TRBJ1-4	.	CASSGEGNEKLFF	TGTGCCAGCAGTGGCGAGGGGAATGAAAAACTGTTTTTT
.	TRBV6-5	TRBJ1-3	.	CASSPGQVRNTIYF	TGTGCCAGCAGCCCGGGCCAGGTCCGAAACACCATATATTTT
.	TRBV7-2	TRBJ2-7	.	CASSDRYEQYF	TGTGCCAGCAGCGATCGTTACGAGCAGTACTTC
once	TRBV19	TRBJ1-5	TRBD1	CASSIVRTGVFNSNQPQHF	TGTGCCAGTAGTATAGTGCGGACAGGGGTCTTTAATAGCAATCAGCCCCAGCATTTT
.	TRBV10-3	TRBJ1-5	TRBD1	CAISESGGGNQPQHF	TGTGCCATCAGTGAATCAGGGGGAGGCAATCAGCCCCAGCATTTT
.	TRBV7-2	TRBJ1-4	TRBD1	CASSPDRGEKLFF	TGTGCCAGCAGCCCGGACAGGGGAGAAAAACTGTTTTTT
.	TRBV6-5	TRBJ2-5	TRBD1	CASKSRGQSGTQYF	TGTGCCAGCAAGAGCAGGGGACAGAGCGGGACCCAGTACTTC
.	TRBV7-9	TRBJ2-7	.	CASSPRPGAWQVLNYEQYF	TGTGCCAGCAGCCCTAGGCCAGGTGCCTGGCAGGTCCTCAACTACGAGCAGTACTTC
.	TRBV7-2	TRBJ2-5	.	CASSFPGHIQETQYF	TGTGCCAGCAGCTTCCCGGGACACATACAAGAGACCCAGTACTTC
.	TRBV10-3	TRBJ1-2	.	CAISGGESHGYTF	TGTGCCATCAGTGGGGGGGAAAGTCATGGCTACACCTTC
once	TRBV5-8	TRBJ1-2	TRBD1	CASSRTGPYGYTF	TGTGCCAGCAGCCGGACAGGGCCTTATGGCTACACCTTC
.	TRBV5-1	TRBJ1-1	.	CASSPEGGMNTEAFF	TGCGCCAGCAGCCCGGAAGGGGGTATGAACACTGAAGCTTTCTTT
.	TRBV18	TRBJ2-5	.	CASSRQDQETQYF	TGTGCCAGCTCACGTCAAGACCAAGAGACCCAGTACTTC